This passage covers 13 T cell receptor beta chains from one sample sequenced in a study of OX40 agonist ivuxolimab in advanced cancers. This table comes from immunoSEQ multiplex PCR, and its TCRdb copy is limited to in-frame clones, with some not included. Altogether 30,000 to 45,000 clones are present, about 70% being singletons, with the ten largest covering less than 20%. The source was CD4+ or CD8+ T cells sorted from blood, collected in a trial of the OX40 agonist ivuxolimab. These receptors all stem from an adult with an advanced solid tumor such as melanoma, head and neck, liver or kidney cancer.

By proportion, this clone is medium-sized. The chain uses TRBV9 and TRBJ2-2; 7 bases line up with TRBD1. V lost 0 bases to trimming and J lost 3 bases; unmatched junction nucleotides: 2. The CDR3 is 15 amino acids. Germline-derived CDR1 and CDR2 are SGDLS and YYNGEE. The CDR3 sequence: CASSVGQGYTGELFF. For the CDR3, the DNA is TGTGCCAGCAGCGTAGGACAGGGCTACACCGGGGAGCTGTTTTTT.

The chain recombines TRBV27 with TRBJ1-2, with D hard to call. Trimming stripped 3 bases from V and 7 bases from J, with 12 bases between. Germline assignment: CDR1 MNHEY and CDR2 SMNVEV (reference sequence). The CDR3 length is 13 residues. DNA of the CDR3: TGTGCCAGCAGTTTCGGCGTGGGAAGTGGCTACACCTTC. It codes for CASSFGVGSGYTF.

This chain joins TRBV4-1 and TRBJ1-1; D is unclear. CDR1 and CDR2 from the germline V gene are MGHRA and YSYEKL. Trimming cost V 1 base and J 5 bases, with 8 bases left between them. This CDR3 is 13 amino acids long. The DNA for the CDR3 is TGCGCCAGCAGCCAAGTCCCTGGGACTGAAGCTTTCTTT. It codes for CASSQVPGTEAFF.

This clone was picked up a small number of times. The chain links TRBV5-1 to TRBJ2-5; D might be TRBD2 (5 bases). V gave up 0 bases and J gave up 5 bases, with 17 bases separating them. This CDR3 has 16 residues. Germline V gives CDR1 SGHRS, CDR2 YFSETQ. As DNA, the CDR3 is TGCGCCAGCAGCTTGGGGCCCTGGGCGGGCAGTGAGACCCAGTACTTC. Its translation is CASSLGPWAGSETQYF.

The gene calls are TRBV4-1 and TRBJ1-4, with no clear D. The CDR3 sequence is 15 residues long. V was pared by 0 bases and J by 11 bases, with 16 bases between. The germline V gene encodes CDR1 MGHRA and CDR2 YSYEKL. In nucleotides, the CDR3 is TGCGCCAGCAGCCAAGAGTCGGCGCCCCGAGGGAAACTGTTTTTT. Encoded protein: CASSQESAPRGKLFF.

The chain links TRBV18 to TRBJ2-6; D call uncertain. The V end lost 5 bases, the J end lost 0 bases, and 11 bases lay between the germline ends. Germline V gene lookup returns CDR1 KGHSH and CDR2 LQKENI. This CDR3 is built from 16 residues. In DNA form, the CDR3 reads TGTGCCAGCTCAGACCGACTGATCTCTGGGGCCAACGTCCTGACTTTC. Protein: CASSDRLISGANVLTF.

The V and J genes are TRBV6-5 and TRBJ2-2; no clear D. The CDR3 has 12 residues. V lost 5 bases, J lost 9 bases, and 10 bases lay in between. Germline V gene lookup returns CDR1 MNHEY and CDR2 SVGAGI. In DNA, the CDR3 is TGTGCCAGCAGTCTCCCGTCCTGGGAGCTGTTTTTT. Translation gives CASSLPSWELFF.

This rearrangement joins TRBV28 to TRBJ1-2; a weak D match, TRBD1 (6 bases). The V and J ends lost 5 bases and 2 bases respectively, with 15 bases between them. The CDR3 length is 15 residues. CDR1 and CDR2 (germline): MDHEN, SYDVKM. CDR3 sequence: CASSTPHQGNYGYTF. For the CDR3, the DNA is TGTGCCAGCAGTACACCCCATCAGGGGAACTATGGCTACACCTTC.

The gene calls are TRBV6-6 and TRBJ1-1, with a weak D call TRBD1 (6 bases). Germline CDR1 reads MNHNY; CDR2 reads SVGAGI (reference sequence). The germline V and J ends were trimmed by 6 bases and 1 base, with 9 bases remaining between them. The CDR3 totals 13 residues. CDR3 region: CASRKTGNTEAFF. The CDR3 region has the DNA TGTGCCAGCAGAAAGACAGGGAACACTGAAGCTTTCTTT.

The rearrangement joins TRBV30 to TRBJ1-2, with TRBD1 matching 9 bases. With 2 bases clipped from V and 8 bases from J, the junction kept 12 bases outside the gene matches. The CDR3 runs 15 residues. Germline loops: CDR1 GTSNPN, CDR2 SVGIG (reference sequence). The CDR3 loop reads CAWSYKGGTGQGYTF. Here the CDR3 DNA reads TGTGCCTGGAGTTATAAGGGTGGGACAGGGCAAGGCTACACCTTC.

This clone is judged medium-sized. CDR3 protein: CASSSGLSREQFF. CDR3 nucleotides: TGTGCCAGCAGCTCGGGACTATCCCGTGAGCAGTTCTTC. V is TRBV7-3 and J is TRBJ2-1, with TRBD2 matching 7 bases. The CDR3 covers 13 residues. Germline CDR1 is SGHTA and CDR2 is FQGTGA. The ends lost 4 bases at V and 9 bases at J; junction bases unmatched: 6.

The rearrangement links TRBV5-1 to TRBJ1-3, with no clear D. V was shortened by 0 bases and J by 4 bases, with 8 bases between the two germline ends. Germline V gene lookup returns CDR1 SGHRS and CDR2 YFSETQ. This CDR3 is 14 amino acids long. Here the CDR3 reads CASSLVEPGNTIYF. CDR3 in DNA: TGCGCCAGCAGCTTGGTTGAACCCGGAAACACCATATATTTT.

The chain carries TRBV7-2 and TRBJ1-4, with 7 bases aligning to TRBD1. CDR1 is SGHTA and CDR2 is FQGNSA in the germline V gene. There are 14 residues in the CDR3. The V segment lost 5 bases and the J segment 4 bases; nucleotides outside the gene matches: 4. The chain's CDR3 is CASSLRQGNEKLFF. The CDR3 nucleotides are TGTGCCAGCAGCCTAAGACAGGGTAATGAAAAACTGTTTTTT.